What follows are 9 T cell receptor beta chains derived from one specimen sequenced in a study of cytomegalovirus exposure and HLA in healthy donors. The primer mix had 60 Vbeta and 13 Jbeta primers. TCRdb's table, derived via immunoSEQ multiplex PCR, lists solely in-frame clones and lacks some. The table includes some 170,000 clones, roughly 85% detected once. Specimen: PBMCs. These receptors originate from a woman aged 25 to 39 in good health and CMV-seronegative.

V and J are TRBV7-9 and TRBJ2-3; 11 bases are shared with TRBD2. The germline V gene has CDR1 SEHNR and CDR2 FQNEAQ (reference sequence). CDR3 size: 14 residues. V shed 5 bases and J 9 bases; nucleotides not matched to a gene: 7. The CDR3 is CASSPKRTSGTQYF. DNA for the CDR3: TGTGCCAGCAGCCCCAAGCGGACTAGCGGGACGCAGTATTTT.

The V gene is TRBV7-9, the J gene TRBJ2-1; TRBD1 aligns across 12 bases. Germline CDR1 reads SEHNR; CDR2 reads FQNEAQ (reference sequence). There are 17 residues in the CDR3. V shed 1 base, J shed 16 bases, and the junction held 17 bases outside the gene matches. DNA for the CDR3: TGTGCCAGCAGCTTAGTGGGGACAGGGGGCTATGATCGGTTCGGTTTCTTC. Its translation: CASSLVGTGGYDRFGFF.

This clone occurred once. The V call is TRBV6-6, the J call TRBJ2-5, with a tentative D call TRBD1 (5 bases). V lost 7 bases and J 3 bases, leaving 21 bases between the germline ends. The CDR3 consists of 16 residues. Germline V gene data show CDR1 as MNHNY and CDR2 as SVGAGI (reference sequence). The CDR3 DNA follows: TGTGCCAGCAACTCCAGGGTGGGCGTAGGTAAAGAGACCCAGTACTTC. This translates into CASNSRVGVGKETQYF.

This clone was detected only a few times. The V and J genes are TRBV6-5 and TRBJ2-4; D not certain. V dropped 6 bases and J dropped 0 bases, with 9 bases sitting between them. Per germline, CDR1 MNHEY and CDR2 SVGAGI. This CDR3 comprises 14 residues. The CDR3 sequence is CASSRGLAKNIQYF. DNA of the CDR3: TGTGCCAGCAGCCGAGGCCTAGCCAAAAACATTCAGTACTTC.

This chain uses TRBV6-6 with TRBJ2-7, with a tentative D call TRBD2 (7 bases). CDR1 and CDR2 (germline): MNHNY, SVGAGI (reference sequence). The CDR3 runs 14 residues. The V gene lost 6 bases and the J gene lost 3 bases, with 15 bases spanning the gap. The CDR3 is CASRGGVGGYEQYF. The CDR3 nucleotides are TGTGCCAGCAGAGGGGGGGTTGGGGGCTACGAGCAGTACTTC.

This chain links TRBV19 with TRBJ2-2; D may be TRBD1 (6 bases). Germline V gene sequence: CDR1 LNHDA, CDR2 SQIVND (reference sequence). The V end lost 5 bases, the J end lost 7 bases, and 17 bases lay between the germline ends. The CDR3 runs 15 residues. CDR3 protein: CASSLSQGSNGELFF. For the CDR3, the DNA is TGTGCCAGTAGTCTTTCTCAGGGGAGTAACGGGGAGCTGTTTTTT.

The chain couples TRBV10-3 to TRBJ2-7; TRBD2 might be the D (5 bases). The CDR3 sequence is 16 residues long. The V gene's germline CDR1 is ENHRY and CDR2 SYGVKD. The V and J ends lost 0 bases and 2 bases respectively, with 14 bases between them. This chain's CDR3 is CAISESGAAGTYEQYF. Written as DNA, the CDR3 is TGTGCCATCAGTGAGTCGGGAGCGGCAGGTACCTACGAGCAGTACTTC.

This clone was detected ten times or more. CDR3 in amino acids: CASSLAGLSSGRSDTQYF. In nucleotides, the CDR3 is TGTGCCAGCAGCTTGGCAGGATTGTCTAGCGGGAGATCAGATACGCAGTATTTT. This chain joins TRBV5-6 and TRBJ2-3; 10 nucleotides line up with TRBD2. There are 18 residues in the CDR3. V was clipped by 0 bases and J by 4 bases; unmatched bases: 11. Germline V gene sequence: CDR1 SGHDT, CDR2 YYEEEE. Full variable domain (missing parts from reference TRBV5-6 and TRBJ2-3): DAGVTQSPTHLIKTRGQQVTLRCSPKSGHDTVSWYQQALGQGPQFIFQYYEEEERQRGNFPDRFSGHQFPNYSSELNVNALLLGDSALYLCASSLAGLSSGRSDTQYFGPGTRLTVL.

The chain has TRBV7-3 and TRBJ2-2; the D is unclear. Germline values: CDR1 SGHTA, CDR2 FQGTGA. V gave up 2 bases and J gave up 5 bases, with 9 bases separating them. The CDR3 is 14 amino acids. The CDR3 DNA reads as TGTGCCAGCAGCTTAGGGCTACCTACCGGGGAGCTGTTTTTT. Translated, it gives CASSLGLPTGELFF.